One sample yielded the 19 T cell receptor beta chains listed below, sequenced in a study of cytomegalovirus exposure and HLA in healthy donors. With 60 Vbeta and 13 Jbeta primers, the PCR was carried out. Produced via immunoSEQ multiplex PCR; TCRdb's table is partial and in-frame only. The sample holds 150,000 to 200,000 clones, 75% seen once. The sequencing input was PBMCs. These receptors were obtained from a woman aged 45-59 years in good health and CMV-seropositive.

The chain links TRBV5-4 to TRBJ1-6, with D tentatively TRBD1 (6 bases). Germline values: CDR1 SGHNT, CDR2 YYREEE (reference sequence). V lost 4 bases and J 8 bases, leaving 10 bases between the germline ends. The CDR3 loop spans 13 amino acids. The CDR3 protein is CASSLEGDSPLHF. DNA of the CDR3: TGTGCCAGCAGCCTAGAGGGGGATTCACCCCTCCACTTT.

The rearrangement links TRBV19 to TRBJ1-2; 7 bases line up with TRBD1. The CDR3 runs to 16 residues. The trim removed 5 bases at V and 3 bases at J, leaving 12 bases unmatched. CDR1 and CDR2 from the germline V gene are LNHDA and SQIVND (reference sequence). Here the CDR3 reads CASSEGDSGRYYGYTF. DNA of the CDR3: TGTGCCAGTAGTGAGGGGGACAGCGGGCGATACTATGGCTACACCTTC.

V is TRBV5-4 and J is TRBJ1-2; 7 nucleotides agree with TRBD1. Unmatched junction bases numbered 12, after V lost 4 bases and J lost 6 bases. This CDR3 is 15 amino acids long. Germline loops: CDR1 SGHNT, CDR2 YYREEE (reference sequence). CDR3 sequence (DNA): TGTGCCAGCAGCAGACAGACAGGGTTCGCGGATGGCTACACCTTC. This encodes CASSRQTGFADGYTF. The whole variable domain, filled in from reference TRBV5-4 and TRBJ1-2, reads ETGVTQSPTHLIKTRGQQVTLRCSSQSGHNTVSWYQQALGQGPQFIFQYYREEENGRGNFPPRFSGLQFPNYSSELNVNALELDDSALYLCASSRQTGFADGYTFGSGTRLTVV.

This sequence joins TRBV4-1 and TRBJ1-1; TRBD1 matches at 8 bases. Germline V gene data show CDR1 as MGHRA and CDR2 as YSYEKL. The CDR3 is made up of 16 amino acids. V dropped 1 base and J dropped 8; count of bases not matched to a gene: 12. In DNA, the CDR3 is TGCGCCAGCAGCCAAGCTCCTTTTGACCGGGACAGGGAAGCTTTCTTT. This codes for CASSQAPFDRDREAFF.

The gene calls are TRBV5-1 and TRBJ1-6; D remains unclear. CDR1 and CDR2 from the germline V gene are SGHRS and YFSETQ. V was clipped by 4 bases and J by 0 bases, with 14 bases between them. The CDR3 is made up of 17 amino acids. The CDR3 nucleotides read TGCGCCAGCAGCCCCCTCCCTATTAGCTCCTATAATTCACCCCTCCACTTT. Translating gives CASSPLPISSYNSPLHF.

The chain employs TRBV20-1 and TRBJ1-2, with 10 bases that match TRBD1. This CDR3 is built from 11 residues. The germline V gene has CDR1 DFQATT and CDR2 SNEGSKA (reference sequence). After removal of 7 bases from V and 9 bases from J, the junction contained 5 bases not matched to a gene. CDR3: CSGGQGVSYTF. The CDR3 nucleotides are TGCAGTGGCGGACAGGGGGTTAGCTACACCTTC.

The chain uses TRBV27 and TRBJ1-4; D is undetermined. The CDR3 has 15 amino acids. V was clipped by 5 bases and J by 8 bases, with 18 bases between them. Germline CDR1 and CDR2: MNHEY and SMNVEV (reference sequence). The CDR3 sequence: CASSPNSRFREKLFF. The DNA of the CDR3 is TGTGCCAGCAGTCCTAACAGCAGGTTTAGGGAAAAACTGTTTTTT.

The gene calls are TRBV5-1 and TRBJ2-3; possibly TRBD2 for D (5 bases). The CDR3 has 15 amino acids. Germline-derived CDR1 and CDR2 are SGHRS and YFSETQ. V gave up 4 bases and J gave up 1 base, with 13 bases separating them. CDR3 amino acids: CASSESGDRTDTQYF. The DNA of the CDR3 is TGCGCCAGCAGCGAGAGCGGTGATCGCACAGATACGCAGTATTTT.

The gene calls are TRBV12-5 and TRBJ2-5; D uncertain. This CDR3 region has 11 residues. The V end lost 2 bases, the J end lost 5 bases, and 3 bases lay between the germline ends. CDR1 and CDR2 (germline): LGHNT, FRNRAP. CDR3 sequence (DNA): TGTGCTAGTGGTTTGCTGGAGACCCAGTACTTC. It is translated as CASGLLETQYF.

The rearrangement links TRBV23-1 to TRBJ2-5; 9 bases align to TRBD2. TRBV23-1 is recorded as an ORF, its role being uncertain. The CDR3 totals 17 residues. V was clipped by 3 bases and J by 2 bases; unmatched bases: 10. CDR3 residues: CASSQGTSPDFQETQYF. The CDR3 DNA reads TGCGCCAGCAGTCAGGGGACTAGCCCTGACTTTCAAGAGACCCAGTACTTC.

The chain uses TRBV15 and TRBJ2-1, with 8 positions matching TRBD2. CDR3 length: 14 residues. Germline trimming cut 8 bases from V and 0 bases from J; bases unmatched to any gene: 3. Germline lookup yields CDR1 LNHNV and CDR2 YYDKDF (reference sequence). The CDR3 spells CATGGGNSYNEQFF. CDR3 bases: TGTGCCACCGGCGGGGGGAACTCCTACAATGAGCAGTTCTTC.

V and J are TRBV7-6 and TRBJ2-5; TRBD2 aligns across 7 bases. The CDR3 has 16 residues. V was clipped by 2 bases and J by 1 base; unmatched bases: 7. Germline V CDR1 and CDR2: SGHVS, FNYEAQ. In DNA form, the CDR3 reads TGTGCCAGCAGCTTAAGTGGGCGGGGGATCCAAGAGACCCAGTACTTC. It encodes CASSLSGRGIQETQYF. Complete variable domain (other parts from reference TRBV7-6 and TRBJ2-5): GAGVSQSPRYKVTKRGQDVALRCDPISGHVSLYWYRQALGQGPEFLTYFNYEAQQDKSGLPNDRFSAERPEGSISTLTIQRTEQRDSAMYRCASSLSGRGIQETQYFGPGTRLLVL.

The gene calls are TRBV11-2 and TRBJ2-7; 7 nucleotides match TRBD1. The CDR3 has 13 amino acids. The V and J ends lost 5 bases and 4 bases, in that order; junction bases with no gene match: 5. Germline assignment: CDR1 SGHAT and CDR2 FQNNGV. The DNA of the CDR3 is TGTGCCAGCAGCCCAGAGGACAGGTACGAGCAGTACTTC. Protein sequence: CASSPEDRYEQYF.

The chain uses TRBV4-1 and TRBJ2-7; possibly TRBD1 for D (6 bases). The CDR3 is 15 residues long. V lost 0 bases to trimming and J lost 0 bases, with 9 bases between them. CDR1 MGHRA and CDR2 YSYEKL come from the germline V gene. CDR3 sequence (DNA): TGCGCCAGCAGCCAAGAGGGGACAAGCTCCTACGAGCAGTACTTC. Amino acid sequence: CASSQEGTSSYEQYF.

The chain employs TRBV27 and TRBJ2-5; D is perhaps TRBD1 (6 bases). Trimming removed 2 bases from V and 5 bases from J, with 18 bases in between. Germline loops: CDR1 MNHEY, CDR2 SMNVEV (reference sequence). The CDR3 has 16 residues. CDR3 sequence reads: CASSLVGWGPRETQYF. The CDR3, as DNA: TGTGCCAGCAGTTTAGTCGGATGGGGGCCCCGCGAGACCCAGTACTTC.

This rearrangement joins TRBV6-1 to TRBJ2-7; 7 bases align to TRBD1. The CDR3 runs to 13 residues. CDR1 is MNHNS, CDR2 SASEGT, per germline. The trim removed 7 bases at V and 2 bases at J, leaving 5 bases unmatched. The CDR3 coding sequence is TGTGCCAGCACTAACAGGGGTCCCTACGAGCAGTACTTC. This encodes CASTNRGPYEQYF.

This chain joins TRBV6-4 and TRBJ1-2; maybe TRBD1 (6 bases). The ends were cut back, 9 bases at V and 0 bases at J, with 14 bases in the middle. Per germline, CDR1 MRHNA and CDR2 SNTAGT. The CDR3 has 14 amino acids. The CDR3 loop reads CARYRVTANYGYTF. The CDR3, as DNA: TGTGCCAGATACAGGGTTACAGCTAACTATGGCTACACCTTC.

The chain uses TRBV2 and TRBJ2-5; 9 bases line up with TRBD2. Germline V gene sequence: CDR1 SNHLY, CDR2 FYNNEI. With V trimmed by 6 bases and J by 5 bases, 7 bases remained unmatched. The CDR3 spans 14 residues. This chain's CDR3 is CASRRGTSPETQYF. The CDR3 coding sequence is TGTGCCAGCAGGAGAGGGACTAGCCCGGAGACCCAGTACTTC.

The rearrangement links TRBV2 to TRBJ2-7, with a weak D call TRBD1 (6 bases). The CDR3 spans 12 residues. Trimming stripped 7 bases from V and 3 bases from J, with 10 bases between. The germline V gene encodes CDR1 SNHLY and CDR2 FYNNEI. CDR3 nucleotides: TGTGCCAGCACGGAAGGGGGCTACGAGCAGTACTTC. Its protein is CASTEGGYEQYF.